This paragraph covers one T cell receptor beta chain sequence. No antigen is known for it. This record comes from a study of T cell responses to AZD1222 COVID-19 vaccine. Study-wide points: The donor cohort was predominantly white British with a female majority, and clonal diversity may have been underestimated.

The assay was immunoSEQ multiplex PCR, and TCRdb's table has in-frame clones only and misses some. The table has approximately 96,000 clones, 85% to 95% seen once. The CDR3 has 14 amino acids. V was pared by 0 bases and J by 8 bases, with 11 bases between. Germline V gives CDR1 SGHNT, CDR2 YYREEE (reference sequence). Second-dose recipients at about 4 or about 12 weeks were treated as one pooled group. This chain uses TRBV5-4 with TRBJ1-4; possibly TRBD1 for D (5 bases). The input for sequencing was peripheral blood, taken 28 days after the second AZD1222 dose. The TCR comes from an adult who received the AZD1222 COVID-19 vaccine. The CDR3 DNA follows: TGTGCCAGCAGCTTGGACCAGGGAGAGGAAAAACTGTTTTTT. Protein product: CASSLDQGEEKLFF.